A single sample gave rise to the 20 T cell receptor beta chains below, sequenced in a study of vaccination and CD4 T cells after COVID-19. The antigens for these receptors are not known. Researchers used the Oncomine TCR Beta short-read assay to sequence DNA from cultured CD4+ T cells. One entry per CDR3 protein, called by TCRdb with MiXCR from the PCR reads. In the table there are 9,500 to 10,000 distinct CDR3 sequences, over 30% of which are singletons. Described treatment: approximately 9-day PBMC culture with coronavirus spike peptide pools or control peptides (ViraFEST assay). The sample consisted of CD4+ T cells from blood, cultured in vitro. The receptors were sampled from a human donor who had recovered from COVID-19.

The rearrangement links TRBV3-1 to TRBJ1-6; 7 bases line up with TRBD1. The V segment lost 4 bases and the J segment 10 bases; nucleotides outside the gene matches: 4. CDR1 and CDR2 (germline): LGHDT, YNNKEL (reference sequence). The CDR3 loop spans 13 amino acids. The CDR3 sequence: CASSLRGTSPLHF. CDR3 DNA sequence: TGTGCCAGCAGCCTCAGGGGGACGTCACCCCTCCACTTT. Full variable domain (missing parts from reference TRBV3-1 and TRBJ1-6): DTAVSQTPKYLVTQMGNDKSIKCEQNLGHDTMYWYKQDSKKFLKIMFSYNNKELIINETVPNRFSPKSPDKAHLNLHINSLELGDSAVYFCASSLRGTSPLHFGNGTRLTVT.

J is TRBJ2-1 and V is TRBV15, with 10 positions matching TRBD1. Germline lookup yields CDR1 LNHNV and CDR2 YYDKDF (reference sequence). The CDR3 has 14 amino acids. The junction had 7 bases not matched to a gene; V was cut back by 7 bases and J by 7 bases. CDR3: CATTFRQGANEQFF. CDR3 DNA sequence: TGTGCCACCACCTTCCGACAGGGGGCTAATGAGCAGTTCTTC.

The J gene is TRBJ1-1, the V gene TRBV5-1; no clear D. Germline CDR1 reads SGHRS; CDR2 reads YFSETQ. Trimming removed 4 bases at V and 5 bases at J, with 18 bases between. The CDR3 runs to 15 residues. The CDR3 loop is CASSQALGPMTEAFF. DNA for the CDR3: TGCGCCAGCAGCCAAGCTCTCGGGCCGATGACTGAAGCTTTCTTT.

The J gene is TRBJ1-4, the V gene TRBV5-4; 10 positions match TRBD1. The CDR3 has 16 amino acids. V lost 2 bases to trimming and J lost 8 bases; unmatched junction nucleotides: 9. Germline CDR1 SGHNT, CDR2 YYREEE (reference sequence). The CDR3 loop is CASSFYPGQGNEKLFF. In DNA, the CDR3 is TGTGCCAGCAGCTTCTATCCGGGACAGGGGAACGAAAAACTGTTTTTT.

The CDR3 here is CASRVTNEQFF. As DNA, the CDR3 is TGTGCCAGCAGGGTTACCAATGAGCAGTTCTTC. The V gene is TRBV2, the J gene TRBJ2-1, with D unresolved. V dropped 6 bases and J dropped 6 bases, with 6 bases sitting between them. CDR1 and CDR2 from the germline V gene are SNHLY and FYNNEI. The CDR3 is 11 amino acids.

Remarks on this clonotype: Germline is not matched at one junction end, which may reflect a read error. The rearrangement links TRBV20-1 to TRBJ1-2; D uncertain. CDR3 length: 14 amino acids. Looked up from germline, CDR1 is DFQATT and CDR2 is SNEGSKA (reference sequence). The CDR3, as DNA: TGCAGTACTAGACCCCATGAGGGAACCTATGGCTACACCTTC. Translating gives CSTRPHEGTYGYTF.

This chain joins TRBV2 and TRBJ2-7, with D possibly called TRBD1 or TRBD2 (6 bases each). CDR1 is SNHLY and CDR2 is FYNNEI in the germline V gene. The CDR3 is 14 amino acids. V was clipped by 3 bases and J by 7 bases, with 16 bases between them. For the CDR3, the DNA is TGTGCCAGCAGTGACGGGGGCTCCCCTTTGGAGCAGTACTTC. Amino acid sequence: CASSDGGSPLEQYF.

This clonotype was detected only a few times. This sequence joins TRBV2 and TRBJ1-5, with D possibly being TRBD1 (5 bases). The CDR3 has 14 amino acids. V gave up 3 bases and J gave up 7 bases, with 13 bases separating them. Per germline, CDR1 SNHLY and CDR2 FYNNEI. CDR3 loop: CASSDRVGWQPQHF. The CDR3 nucleotides read TGTGCCAGCAGTGACAGGGTAGGGTGGCAGCCCCAGCATTTT.

The chain uses TRBV20-1 and TRBJ2-3, with D perhaps being TRBD1 or TRBD2 (5 bases each). The CDR3 spans 12 residues. From germline, CDR1 is DFQATT and CDR2 SNEGSKA (reference sequence). V was pared by 4 bases and J by 4 bases, with 9 bases between. Written as DNA, the CDR3 is TGCAGTGCTACCCGAGGGGCAGATACGCAGTATTTT. Residues: CSATRGADTQYF.

This clonotype was seen only a few times. The chain employs TRBV25-1 and TRBJ2-2, with D unclear. The CDR3 consists of 15 residues. In germline, CDR1 is MGHDK, CDR2 SYGVNS. V gave up 6 bases and J gave up 6 bases, with 17 bases separating them. For the CDR3, the DNA is TGTGCCAGCAGCCCCGTAGGAAGAGGAGCCGGGGAGCTGTTTTTT. Translating it yields CASSPVGRGAGELFF.

This chain links TRBV12-3 or TRBV12-4 with TRBJ2-5, with 10 bases identical to TRBD2. The CDR3 spans 17 residues. V gave up 3 bases and J gave up 2 bases; unmatched junction bases: 9. DNA of the CDR3: TGTGCCAGCAGTTTGTGGGACGGAGCGGGGGGGCAAGAGACCCAGTACTTC. This gives the protein CASSLWDGAGGQETQYF.

This chain links TRBV24-1 with TRBJ2-3; 11 nucleotides agree with TRBD1. V trimming: 4 bases; J trimming: 4 bases; junction bases outside the gene matches: 15. Germline CDR1 reads KGHDR; CDR2 reads SFDVKD. CDR3 length equals 19 residues. CDR3 sequence reads: CATSDTTGTGGGRPDTQYF. In DNA form, the CDR3 reads TGTGCCACCAGTGACACTACCGGGACAGGGGGTGGTCGGCCAGATACGCAGTATTTT.

This clonotype was picked up a small number of times. The rearrangement uses TRBV5-1 and TRBJ2-5, with a tentative D call TRBD1 (6 bases). V was clipped by 0 bases and J by 9 bases, with 6 bases between them. This CDR3 comprises 11 residues. CDR1 SGHRS and CDR2 YFSETQ come from the germline V gene. The CDR3 DNA reads as TGCGCCAGCAGCTTGGAGGGGGCCCAGTACTTC. Protein sequence: CASSLEGAQYF.

V and J are TRBV28 and TRBJ2-3, with TRBD2 as a possible D gene (5 bases). Trimming took off 4 bases at V and 5 bases at J, with 16 bases between the two ends. The V gene's germline CDR1 is MDHEN and CDR2 SYDVKM. The length of the CDR3 is 15 residues. CDR3 loop: CASSSSTLGEDTQYF. As DNA, the CDR3 is TGTGCCAGCAGTTCTAGTACCCTCGGGGAAGATACGCAGTATTTT.

The table lists this clonotype with a count of one. This chain joins TRBV12-3 or TRBV12-4 and TRBJ2-5; possibly TRBD2 for D (6 bases). V lost 6 bases and J 5 bases, leaving 19 bases between the germline ends. The length of the CDR3 is 15 residues. In nucleotides, the CDR3 is TGTGCCAGCAGGCCGGGACTCAAAGGAAGGGAGACCCAGTACTTC. Its translation is CASRPGLKGRETQYF.

This clonotype has only a few counts. The gene calls are TRBV6-1 and TRBJ1-1; D gene ambiguous. Germline V gene sequence: CDR1 MNHNS, CDR2 SASEGT. CDR3 size: 13 residues. With 4 bases removed from V and 1 base from J, the gap between germline ends came to 7 bases. The DNA for the CDR3 is TGTGCCAGCAGTGCCACGGGGAACACTGAAGCTTTCTTT. Residues: CASSATGNTEAFF.

The gene calls are TRBV2 and TRBJ1-2; a weak D match, TRBD1 (5 bases). V gave up 7 bases and J gave up 0 bases, with 12 bases separating them. CDR3 size: 14 residues. Germline V lookup: CDR1 SNHLY, CDR2 FYNNEI. This chain's CDR3 is CASKQDGPNYGYTF. The CDR3 bases are TGTGCCAGCAAACAGGATGGGCCTAACTATGGCTACACCTTC.

The V and J genes are TRBV6-1 and TRBJ1-2; the match to TRBD1 covers 10 bases. V was clipped by 5 bases and J by 6 bases; unmatched bases: 9. Germline-derived CDR1 and CDR2 are MNHNS and SASEGT. This CDR3 is built from 15 residues. The CDR3 is CASSRDRGRENGYTF. The CDR3 DNA follows: TGTGCCAGCAGTCGCGACAGGGGGCGGGAAAATGGCTACACCTTC.

The chain combines TRBV20-1 with TRBJ1-4; no firm D call. This CDR3 region has 14 residues. The V gene lost 3 bases and the J gene lost 6 bases, with 14 bases spanning the gap. Germline lookup yields CDR1 DFQATT and CDR2 SNEGSKA (reference sequence). This chain's CDR3 is CSARRVSWDEKLFF. CDR3 bases: TGCAGTGCTAGGAGGGTCTCCTGGGATGAAAAACTGTTTTTT.

This chain connects TRBV20-1 to TRBJ1-2; no firm D call. The CDR3 is 12 residues long. Trimming cost V 6 bases and J 2 bases, with 10 bases left between them. Germline-derived CDR1 and CDR2 are DFQATT and SNEGSKA (reference sequence). This CDR3 reads CSANHPNYGYTF. The CDR3 nucleotides read TGCAGTGCCAATCACCCGAACTATGGCTACACCTTC.